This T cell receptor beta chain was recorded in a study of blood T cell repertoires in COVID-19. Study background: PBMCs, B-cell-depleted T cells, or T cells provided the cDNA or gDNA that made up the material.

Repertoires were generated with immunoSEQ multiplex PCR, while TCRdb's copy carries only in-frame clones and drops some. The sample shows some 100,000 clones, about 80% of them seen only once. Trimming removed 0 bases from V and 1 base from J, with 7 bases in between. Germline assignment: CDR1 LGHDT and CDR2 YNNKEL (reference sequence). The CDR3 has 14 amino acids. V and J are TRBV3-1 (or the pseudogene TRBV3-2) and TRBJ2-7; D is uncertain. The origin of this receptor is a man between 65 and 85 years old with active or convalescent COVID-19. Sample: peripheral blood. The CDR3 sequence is CASSQDRVSYEQYF. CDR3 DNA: TGTGCCAGCAGCCAAGATCGAGTGTCCTACGAGCAGTACTTC.